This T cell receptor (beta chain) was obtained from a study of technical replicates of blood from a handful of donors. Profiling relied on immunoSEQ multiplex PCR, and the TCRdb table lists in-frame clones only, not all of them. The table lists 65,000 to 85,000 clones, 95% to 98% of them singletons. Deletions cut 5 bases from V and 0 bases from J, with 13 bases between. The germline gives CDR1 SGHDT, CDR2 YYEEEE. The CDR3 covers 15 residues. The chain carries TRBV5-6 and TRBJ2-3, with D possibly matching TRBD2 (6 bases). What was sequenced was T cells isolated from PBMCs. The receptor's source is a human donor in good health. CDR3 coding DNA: TGTGCCAGCAGTCGGGACTCGGGGAGCACAGATACGCAGTATTTT. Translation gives CASSRDSGSTDTQYF.